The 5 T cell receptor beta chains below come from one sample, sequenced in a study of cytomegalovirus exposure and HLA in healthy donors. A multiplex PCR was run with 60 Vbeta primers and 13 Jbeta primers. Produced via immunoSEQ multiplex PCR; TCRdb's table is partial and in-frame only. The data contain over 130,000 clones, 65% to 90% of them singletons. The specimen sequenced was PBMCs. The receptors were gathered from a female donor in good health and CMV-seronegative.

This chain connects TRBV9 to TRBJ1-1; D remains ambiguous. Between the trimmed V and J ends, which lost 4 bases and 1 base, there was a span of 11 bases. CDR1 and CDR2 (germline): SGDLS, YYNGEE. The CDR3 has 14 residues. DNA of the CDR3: TGTGCCAGCAGCCCCCGACACGGGAACACTGAAGCTTTCTTT. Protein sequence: CASSPRHGNTEAFF.

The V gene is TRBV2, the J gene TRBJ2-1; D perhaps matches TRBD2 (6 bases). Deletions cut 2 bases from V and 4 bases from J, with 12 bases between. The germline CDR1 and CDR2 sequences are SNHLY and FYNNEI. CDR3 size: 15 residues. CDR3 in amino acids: CASSETGEGYNEQFF. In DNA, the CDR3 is TGTGCCAGCAGTGAAACGGGAGAGGGGTACAATGAGCAGTTCTTC.

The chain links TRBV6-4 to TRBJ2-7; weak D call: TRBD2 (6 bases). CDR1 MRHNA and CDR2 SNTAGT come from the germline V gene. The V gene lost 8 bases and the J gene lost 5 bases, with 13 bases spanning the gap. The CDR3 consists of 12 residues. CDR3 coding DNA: TGTGCCAGCTTGGGAGGCTTGAACGAGCAGTACTTC. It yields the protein CASLGGLNEQYF.

The CDR3 DNA sequence: TGCGCCAGCAGTCGAATGAGCCTCCTGGGACTAGCGGGTTACAATGAGCAGTTCTTC. As protein: CASSRMSLLGLAGYNEQFF. This chain links TRBV23-1 with TRBJ2-1, with 12 bases identical to TRBD2. TRBV23-1 counts as an open reading frame of uncertain function. The V gene end was trimmed by 4 bases and the J gene end by 4 bases; junction bases not matched to a gene: 14. This CDR3 comprises 19 residues.

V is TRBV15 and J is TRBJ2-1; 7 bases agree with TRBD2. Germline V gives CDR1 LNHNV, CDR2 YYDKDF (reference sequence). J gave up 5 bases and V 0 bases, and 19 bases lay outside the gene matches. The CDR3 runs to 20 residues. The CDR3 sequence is CATSRETWGGNRSPNNEQFF. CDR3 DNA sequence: TGTGCCACCAGCAGAGAGACTTGGGGGGGGAATAGATCCCCAAACAATGAGCAGTTCTTC.